These T cell receptor beta chains were read from a single sample in a study of blood T cell repertoires in COVID-19. Sequencing used immunoSEQ multiplex PCR; TCRdb keeps in-frame clones, though not all of them. The sample carries under 250,000 clones, roughly 80% recorded once. The source material was peripheral blood. The source of these receptors is a woman aged 80 or over with acute or convalescent COVID-19. CDR3s include the opening cysteine and the closing phenylalanine or tryptophan. D genes are given only for firm matches. For some rows the clone size is stated as once, few or many, or as a class when expanded; others skip it.

V	D	J	size	DNA	CDR3
TRBV11-3	NA	TRBJ1-1	NA	TGTGCCAGCAGCTCCGGGGGTGTGAACACTGAAGCTTTCTTT	CASSSGGVNTEAFF
TRBV24-1	TRBD1	TRBJ2-7	once	TGTGCCACCAGTGATTTGCCAGGGACAGGGAACTACGAGCAGTACTTC	CATSDLPGTGNYEQYF
TRBV18	TRBD1	TRBJ2-7	NA	TGTGCCAGCTCCCCCCAGGGGGCTTCCTACGAGCAGTACTTC	CASSPQGASYEQYF
TRBV19	NA	TRBJ1-1	NA	TGTGCCAGTAGTATTAACAAGAACACTGAAGCTTTCTTT	CASSINKNTEAFF
TRBV29-1	TRBD1	TRBJ1-1	NA	TGCAGCGTTATGGGACAGGCATACACTGAAGCTTTCTTT	CSVMGQAYTEAFF
TRBV5-1	NA	TRBJ2-7	NA	TGCGCCAGCAGCGGTGGGGTTAGCGACGAGCAGTACTTC	CASSGGVSDEQYF
TRBV6-5	NA	TRBJ1-5	NA	TGTGCCAGCAGTTCGGCCGCGGGAAGCCAGCCCCAGCATTTT	CASSSAAGSQPQHF
TRBV28	NA	TRBJ2-5	NA	TGTGCCAGCACTCTGGTGGGGCTTCAAGAGACCCAGTACTTC	CASTLVGLQETQYF
TRBV4-1	TRBD2	TRBJ2-1	NA	TGCGCCAGCAGCCAGACTAGCGGAAGCTCCTACAATGAGCAGTTCTTC	CASSQTSGSSYNEQFF
TRBV7-9	NA	TRBJ1-2	NA	TGTGCCAGCAGCTTCTCGACAGCAATTATGGGGTACACCTTC	CASSFSTAIMGYTF
TRBV5-6	NA	TRBJ1-2	NA	TGTGCCAGCAGCCCCAAAGGGGTTCTCTATGGCTACACCTTC	CASSPKGVLYGYTF
TRBV10-2	TRBD1	TRBJ2-6	NA	TGCGCCAGCAGCGGACAGGGGGCGCGGGGGGCCAACGTCCTGACTTTC	CASSGQGARGANVLTF
TRBV3-1/TRBV3-2	NA	TRBJ2-2	once	TGTGCCAGCGGAGGTCAAGGGGGCACCGGGGAGCTGTTTTTT	CASGGQGGTGELFF
TRBV7-2	NA	TRBJ1-1	NA	TGTGCCAGCAGCTTAGACAGGTCCCGGCGGACTGAAGCTTTCTTT	CASSLDRSRRTEAFF
TRBV5-1	NA	TRBJ2-1	NA	TGCGCCAGCTTCTTGGAGCGGGACAATGAGCAGTTCTTC	CASFLERDNEQFF
TRBV3-1/TRBV3-2	NA	TRBJ1-6	NA	TGTGCCAGCAGCCCCACAGGTAAAAGGGAACCCCTCCACTTT	CASSPTGKREPLHF
TRBV19	TRBD1	TRBJ2-3	NA	TGTGCCAGTAGTGGACAGGGGGGGTTATCAGATACGCAGTATTTT	CASSGQGGLSDTQYF
TRBV19	NA	TRBJ1-3	NA	TGTGCCAGTAGTGCAAGCCAGGGCTTTTCTGGAAACACCATATATTTT	CASSASQGFSGNTIYF
TRBV29-1	NA	TRBJ2-7	NA	TGCAGCGTTTACTTCTTCTCCGGGAGCTCTCTCTACTTC	CSVYFFSGSSLYF
TRBV5-4	NA	TRBJ2-1	NA	TGTGCCAGCAGCTTCGATACCCTAGCTGGGGGGAGCTCCTACAATGAGCAGTTCTTC	CASSFDTLAGGSSYNEQFF
TRBV19	TRBD2	TRBJ2-1	NA	TGTGCCAGTAGGCCCGGGACTAGCTATGTCGGGCAGTTCTTC	CASRPGTSYVGQFF
TRBV2	NA	TRBJ1-1	NA	TGTGCCAGCAGTGAAGGCCAGGGAACATTAAGAAACACTGAAGCTTTCTTT	CASSEGQGTLRNTEAFF
TRBV2	TRBD2	TRBJ2-5	NA	TGTGCCAGCAGTCCTTCTAGCGGGGGGGTACAAGAGACCCAGTACTTC	CASSPSSGGVQETQYF
TRBV29-1	NA	TRBJ1-5	NA	TGCAGCGTCTCCTGGTCAGGGGCCAAAAATCAGCCCCAGCATTTT	CSVSWSGAKNQPQHF
TRBV27	TRBD1	TRBJ2-7	NA	TGTGCCAGCACCGAGACAGGGGCAAGCTCCTACGAGCAGTACTTC	CASTETGASSYEQYF
TRBV6-5	NA	TRBJ2-7	few	TGTGCCAGCAATCGAGCCGCCGCTTCCTACGAGCAGTACTTC	CASNRAAASYEQYF
TRBV4-1	TRBD2	TRBJ2-5	NA	TGCGCCAGCAGCCAAGACAGGACTAGCGGGGGGGCCGCTGAGACCCAGTACTTC	CASSQDRTSGGAAETQYF
TRBV12-5	TRBD1	TRBJ1-1	NA	TGTGCTAGTGGAGGACAGGTGAACACTGAAGCTTTCTTT	CASGGQVNTEAFF
TRBV3-1/TRBV3-2	NA	TRBJ2-1	NA	TGTGCCAGCGAGCGGTCCTCCTACAATGAGCAGTTCTTC	CASERSSYNEQFF
TRBV19	NA	TRBJ2-3	NA	TGTGCCAGTAGTTTCAGGCCAGTTTCCTATAACACAGATACGCAGTATTTT	CASSFRPVSYNTDTQYF
TRBV9	TRBD2	TRBJ2-1	NA	TGTGCCAGCAGCGTAGTTGGCGAGGTCGCGGGAGCGGTTGACAATGAGCAGTTCTTC	CASSVVGEVAGAVDNEQFF
TRBV15	TRBD1	TRBJ2-2	NA	TGTGCCACCAGCAGAGATTGGACAGGCCGGCGGCTGTTTTTT	CATSRDWTGRRLFF
TRBV7-9	NA	TRBJ1-4	NA	TGTGCCAGCAGACTGAGGTTAGATGAAAAACTGTTTTTT	CASRLRLDEKLFF